The 21 T cell receptor beta chains presented below share a single source sample, sequenced in a study of blood T cell repertoires in COVID-19. TCRdb keeps only in-frame clones here, not all; method: immunoSEQ multiplex PCR. The profile shows almost 85,000 clones, around four fifths of them singletons. Material: peripheral blood. The receptor set was obtained from an older man with active or convalescent COVID-19.

V usage is TRBV9 and J usage is TRBJ2-2; D not certain. Per germline, CDR1 SGDLS and CDR2 YYNGEE. The CDR3 extends over 13 amino acids. Trimming pared 4 bases from V and 2 bases from J, leaving 6 bases between. The CDR3 is CASSFSNTGELFF. The CDR3, as DNA: TGTGCCAGCAGCTTTAGTAACACCGGGGAGCTGTTTTTT. Full variable domain (remainder filled in from reference TRBV9 and TRBJ2-2): DSGVTQTPKHLITATGQRVTLRCSPRSGDLSVYWYQQSLDQGLQFLIQYYNGEERAKGNILERFSAQQFPDLHSELNLSSLELGDSALYFCASSFSNTGELFFGEGSRLTVL.

V is TRBV7-3 and J is TRBJ1-1, with D possibly matching TRBD1 (6 bases). V gave up 5 bases and J gave up 5 bases, with 15 bases separating them. This CDR3 has 14 residues. Germline CDR1 reads SGHTA; CDR2 reads FQGTGA. DNA of the CDR3: TGTGCCAGCAGCCCCGGGGGGGGGCGTACTGAAGCTTTCTTT. Translating it yields CASSPGGGRTEAFF. Looking up the rest from reference TRBV7-3 and TRBJ1-1 gives the full variable domain: GAGVSQTPSNKVTEKGKYVELRCDPISGHTALYWYRQSLGQGPEFLIYFQGTGAADDSGLPNDRFFAVRPEGSVSTLKIQRTERGDSAVYLCASSPGGGRTEAFFGQGTRLTVV.

This chain joins TRBV15 and TRBJ1-1; D is unclear. The CDR3 has 12 amino acids. Germline CDR1 and CDR2: LNHNV and YYDKDF (reference sequence). With 0 bases removed from V and 7 bases from J, the gap between germline ends came to 6 bases. CDR3 sequence: CATSRDQIEAFF. The CDR3 DNA follows: TGTGCCACCAGCAGAGATCAGATTGAAGCTTTCTTT.

The rearrangement joins TRBV28 to TRBJ2-1; 11 nucleotides line up with TRBD2. Germline CDR1 is MDHEN and CDR2 is SYDVKM. This CDR3 is 16 amino acids long. V trimming: 2 bases; J trimming: 4 bases; junction bases outside the gene matches: 4. Here the CDR3 reads CASSLMTSGAYNEQFF. CDR3 DNA sequence: TGTGCCAGCAGTTTAATGACTAGCGGGGCTTACAATGAGCAGTTCTTC.

The V call is TRBV11-2, the J call TRBJ1-2, with D perhaps TRBD1 (6 bases). CDR3 size: 14 residues. Germline V gene sequence: CDR1 SGHAT, CDR2 FQNNGV. V dropped 5 bases and J dropped 7 bases, with 17 bases sitting between them. The DNA of the CDR3 is TGTGCCAGCAGCCCAGGGGCTCAGAGTAGTGGCTACACCTTC. This codes for CASSPGAQSSGYTF. The entire variable domain, with the rest obtained from reference TRBV11-2 and TRBJ1-2, is as follows: EAGVAQSPRYKIIEKRQSVAFWCNPISGHATLYWYQQILGQGPKLLIQFQNNGVVDDSQLPKDRFSAERLKGVDSTLKIQPAKLEDSAVYLCASSPGAQSSGYTFGSGTRLTVV.

CDR3 in amino acids: CSVGGQNNQPQHF. The CDR3 coding sequence is TGCAGCGTTGGGGGACAGAACAATCAGCCCCAGCATTTT. This rearrangement joins TRBV29-1 to TRBJ1-5, with 7 bases that match TRBD1. The junction had 3 bases not matched to a gene; V was cut back by 4 bases and J by 3 bases. CDR1 and CDR2 (germline): SQVTM, ANQGSEA. The CDR3 has 13 amino acids. The full variable domain, with the rest looked up from reference TRBV29-1 and TRBJ1-5, is SAVISQKPSRDICQRGTSLTIQCQVDSQVTMMFWYRQQPGQSLTLIATANQGSEATYESGFVIDKFPISRPNLTFSTLTVSNMSPEDSSIYLCSVGGQNNQPQHFGDGTRLSIL.

The chain is built from TRBV30 and TRBJ1-2; TRBD1 might be the D (5 bases). V lost 0 bases and J lost 6, with 8 bases in between. The CDR3 covers 12 residues. From germline, CDR1 is GTSNPN and CDR2 SVGIG (reference sequence). The DNA of the CDR3 is TGTGCCTGGAGTGTAGGAGGGGATGGCTACACCTTC. Translation: CAWSVGGDGYTF.

The chain employs TRBV5-4 and TRBJ2-3; D might be TRBD1 (6 bases). V was clipped by 4 bases and J by 4 bases, with 16 bases between them. This CDR3 spans 15 amino acids. Per the germline V gene, CDR1 is SGHNT and CDR2 is YYREEE (reference sequence). The CDR3 is CASSRDTGAPDTQYF. The DNA for the CDR3 is TGTGCCAGCAGCAGGGACACCGGGGCGCCAGATACGCAGTATTTT.

The chain has TRBV6-6 and TRBJ2-1; D is ambiguous. Trimming removed 5 bases at V and 4 bases at J, with 9 bases between. Germline V gene data show CDR1 as MNHNY and CDR2 as SVGAGI (reference sequence). The CDR3 runs 13 residues. The DNA for the CDR3 is TGTGCCAGCAGTACTACTGGATACAATGAGCAGTTCTTC. Residues: CASSTTGYNEQFF.

V and J are TRBV19 and TRBJ2-7; 8 nucleotides agree with TRBD1. V lost 3 bases and J lost 3; bases outside the gene matches: 10. CDR1 and CDR2 from the germline V gene are LNHDA and SQIVND (reference sequence). This CDR3 has 16 residues. The CDR3 DNA follows: TGTGCCAGTAGTATGAGCTGGGGACAGGCCTACTACGAGCAGTACTTC. Translating it yields CASSMSWGQAYYEQYF.

This clone was seen at least ten times. The V gene is TRBV5-1, the J gene TRBJ2-1, with 7 bases aligning to TRBD2. V lost 0 bases and J lost 7; bases outside the gene matches: 4. The CDR3 sequence is 14 residues long. Germline loops: CDR1 SGHRS, CDR2 YFSETQ. The CDR3 bases are TGCGCCAGCAGCTTGGCTCTAGCGGTGAATGAGCAGTTCTTC. Its translation: CASSLALAVNEQFF.

In nucleotides, the CDR3 is TGTGCCAGCAGCCCCAGACAGAATCTTAATCAGCCCCAGCATTTT. Protein product: CASSPRQNLNQPQHF. The genes are TRBV6-5 and TRBJ1-5; D may be TRBD1 (5 bases). CDR1 is MNHEY and CDR2 is SVGAGI in the germline V gene. The CDR3 is made up of 15 amino acids. Between the trimmed V and J ends, which lost 6 bases and 4 bases, there was a span of 16 bases.

This clone was detected only once. The gene calls are TRBV6-5 and TRBJ2-3; TRBD2 agrees at 9 bases. CDR3 length equals 15 residues. CDR1 MNHEY and CDR2 SVGAGI come from the germline V gene. V gave up 6 bases and J gave up 3 bases; unmatched junction bases: 7. The CDR3 sequence is CASRTSGPRTDTQYF. Here the CDR3 DNA reads TGTGCCAGCAGAACTAGCGGGCCACGTACAGATACGCAGTATTTT.

This chain connects TRBV12-5 to TRBJ2-1, with 7 bases identical to TRBD2. CDR3 size: 17 residues. The junction had 7 bases not matched to a gene; V was cut back by 2 bases and J by 0 bases. Per the germline V gene, CDR1 is LGHNT and CDR2 is FRNRAP. The CDR3 DNA sequence: TGTGCTAGTGGTTTGTTCCGGACTAGGGCCTCCTACAATGAGCAGTTCTTC. This gives the protein CASGLFRTRASYNEQFF.

The CDR3 here is CASRPTGKSNQPQHF. CDR3 coding DNA: TGTGCCAGCAGGCCGACAGGGAAAAGCAATCAGCCCCAGCATTTT. V gene TRBV5-5 combines with J gene TRBJ1-5; 7 bases agree with TRBD1. The CDR3 is 15 residues long. The junction had 6 bases not matched to a gene; V was cut back by 5 bases and J by 1 base. Per germline, CDR1 SGHKS and CDR2 YYEKEE (reference sequence).

The gene calls are TRBV4-2 and TRBJ2-1, with TRBD1 identical over 8 bases. Per the germline V gene, CDR1 is LGHNA and CDR2 is YNFKEQ. CDR3 length: 13 amino acids. Trimming took 4 bases from V and 9 from J; bases not matched to a gene: 5. Here the CDR3 reads CASSLQGAGEQFF. The CDR3 coding sequence is TGTGCCAGCAGCCTCCAGGGGGCGGGTGAGCAGTTCTTC.

This clone showed up just a few times. The chain recombines TRBV6-2 or TRBV6-3 with TRBJ2-7; the D gene is possibly TRBD2 (6 bases). Trimming left V 2 bases short and J 7 bases short, with 15 bases between. From germline, CDR1 is MNHEY and CDR2 SVGEGT. CDR3 size: 14 residues. The CDR3 reads CASSYLVLGGEQYF. DNA of the CDR3: TGTGCCAGCAGTTACCTCGTACTAGGAGGGGAGCAGTACTTC.

The table lists this clone with a count of one. This chain joins TRBV5-6 and TRBJ1-5; no firm D call. This CDR3 contains 14 residues. CDR1 is SGHDT, CDR2 YYEEEE, per germline. The V end was cut by 2 bases, the J end by 5 bases, with 11 bases between. CDR3 in DNA: TGTGCCAGCAGCTTTAGGCTCGGGGATCAGCCCCAGCATTTT. Translating gives CASSFRLGDQPQHF.

The chain has TRBV15 and TRBJ2-7; 8 bases fit TRBD1. The germline V gene encodes CDR1 LNHNV and CDR2 YYDKDF (reference sequence). J gave up 3 bases and V 3 bases, and 13 bases lay outside the gene matches. The CDR3 runs to 17 residues. The CDR3 nucleotides are TGTGCCACCAGCAGCCAGGGAGTTTGGACAGGGAGCTACGAGCAGTACTTC. This translates into CATSSQGVWTGSYEQYF.

This clone has just a few counts. The V call is TRBV19, the J call TRBJ2-1, with D possibly being TRBD2 (7 bases). The germline CDR1 and CDR2 sequences are LNHDA and SQIVND (reference sequence). The V and J ends lost 5 bases and 9 bases respectively, with 14 bases between them. The CDR3 covers 13 residues. The CDR3 reads CASSARGGGEQFF. CDR3 nucleotide sequence: TGTGCCAGTAGTGCGAGGGGGGGCGGTGAGCAGTTCTTC.

V and J are TRBV7-9 and TRBJ1-2; D unclear. V was pared by 6 bases and J by 4 bases, with 12 bases between. The CDR3 has 13 amino acids. Germline V gene data show CDR1 as SEHNR and CDR2 as FQNEAQ (reference sequence). CDR3 in amino acids: CASSVEFLYGYTF. For the CDR3, the DNA is TGTGCCAGCAGTGTCGAGTTCCTCTATGGCTACACCTTC.